The 17 T cell receptor beta chains in this list originate from one sample, sequenced in a study of cytomegalovirus exposure and HLA in healthy donors. PCR involved 60 Vbeta and 13 Jbeta primers. Data came from immunoSEQ multiplex PCR; TCRdb stores just in-frame clones and leaves some out. The sample shows some 150,000 clones, about two thirds of them seen only once. The sequencing sample was made of PBMCs. These TCRs come from a woman aged 25 to 39 in good health and CMV-seronegative.

The chain is built from TRBV25-1 and TRBJ1-1; D may be TRBD1 (6 bases). V lost 4 bases, J lost 10 bases, and 16 bases lay in between. The CDR3 loop spans 13 amino acids. Germline lookup yields CDR1 MGHDK and CDR2 SYGVNS. CDR3 region: CASSATGTPRAFF. The DNA of the CDR3 is TGTGCCAGCAGTGCAACTGGGACACCGCGAGCTTTCTTT.

The chain has TRBV5-1 and TRBJ2-6, with D unclear. The germline V and J ends were trimmed by 2 bases and 1 base, with 7 bases remaining between them. There are 15 residues in the CDR3. CDR1 is SGHRS and CDR2 is YFSETQ in the germline V gene. The CDR3 DNA sequence: TGCGCCAGCAGCTTCCCAGTATCTGGGGCCAACGTCCTGACTTTC. Translating gives CASSFPVSGANVLTF.

The chain recombines TRBV7-2 with TRBJ2-5; 7 bases are a match to TRBD1. V was pared by 5 bases and J by 5 bases, with 8 bases of the junction left unmatched. Germline CDR1 and CDR2: SGHTA and FQGNSA. CDR3 length: 14 amino acids. CDR3 amino acids: CASSRTGVVETQYF. The CDR3 region has the DNA TGTGCCAGCAGCCGAACAGGGGTGGTGGAGACCCAGTACTTC.

The chain uses TRBV27 and TRBJ1-6; TRBD1 is a possible D gene (6 bases). Germline CDR1 MNHEY, CDR2 SMNVEV (reference sequence). V lost 6 bases and J 8 bases, leaving 11 bases between the germline ends. This CDR3 comprises 13 residues. The CDR3 spells CASRGAHYSPLHF. The CDR3 DNA follows: TGTGCCAGCAGGGGGGCGCACTATTCACCCCTCCACTTT.

V gene TRBV7-3 combines with J gene TRBJ2-2; D perhaps matches TRBD1 (6 bases). This CDR3 has 15 residues. V was trimmed by 0 bases and J by 5 bases, leaving 10 bases between them. CDR1 and CDR2 from the germline V gene are SGHTA and FQGTGA. The CDR3 reads CASSLTGTTTGELFF. Written as DNA, the CDR3 is TGTGCCAGCAGCTTAACAGGGACAACTACCGGGGAGCTGTTTTTT.

The CDR3 sequence: CASSPLRVAYNEQFF. The CDR3 DNA is TGTGCCAGCAGCCCCTTGCGGGTGGCCTACAATGAGCAGTTCTTC. The V call is TRBV7-8, the J call TRBJ2-1, with D possibly TRBD2 on 5 matching bases. The germline V and J ends were trimmed by 5 bases and 2 bases, with 13 bases remaining between them. The germline V gene encodes CDR1 SGHVS and CDR2 FQNEAQ. This CDR3 spans 15 amino acids.

The chain links TRBV29-1 to TRBJ2-7; D might be TRBD1 (6 bases). Looked up from germline, CDR1 is SQVTM and CDR2 is ANQGSEA. The CDR3 contains 16 residues. V lost 4 bases and J 4 bases, leaving 23 bases between the germline ends. CDR3 DNA sequence: TGCAGCGTTGGCTTTACCGGGCCCCTGAGGGGGTACGAGCAGTACTTC. Protein: CSVGFTGPLRGYEQYF.

The chain combines TRBV7-8 with TRBJ1-1, with a tentative D call TRBD1 (5 bases). Germline V CDR1 and CDR2: SGHVS, FQNEAQ. V lost 3 bases and J lost 4, with 12 bases in between. The CDR3 sequence is 14 residues long. CDR3 protein: CASSFQTDSTEAFF. DNA for the CDR3: TGTGCCAGCAGCTTCCAGACAGACTCCACTGAAGCTTTCTTT.

The chain couples TRBV19 to TRBJ1-2; 7 bases align to TRBD1. V lost 5 bases, J lost 4 bases, and 10 bases stayed unmatched. The CDR3 is 15 amino acids. Germline V gene sequence: CDR1 LNHDA, CDR2 SQIVND (reference sequence). The CDR3 DNA reads as TGTGCCAGTAGTCCGCGGACAGGCGAGGTCTATGGCTACACCTTC. This translates into CASSPRTGEVYGYTF.

This clone was observed once. V gene TRBV13 combines with J gene TRBJ2-1; 11 bases line up with TRBD2. The germline V gene encodes CDR1 PRHDT and CDR2 FYEKMQ (reference sequence). Trimming took 1 base from V and 2 from J; bases not matched to a gene: 4. The CDR3 sequence is 17 residues long. The CDR3 sequence: CASSLVAGGRTYNEQFF. CDR3 bases: TGTGCCAGCAGCTTAGTAGCGGGAGGGCGGACCTACAATGAGCAGTTCTTC.

The V and J genes are TRBV2 and TRBJ2-1; tentative D call: TRBD1 (5 bases). Germline V gene sequence: CDR1 SNHLY, CDR2 FYNNEI. This CDR3 is 15 amino acids long. The V end was cut by 3 bases, the J end by 2 bases, with 11 bases between. Here the CDR3 reads CASSDASGPYNEQFF. In DNA form, the CDR3 reads TGTGCCAGCAGTGATGCGTCAGGGCCCTACAATGAGCAGTTCTTC.

The rearrangement links TRBV10-2 to TRBJ2-2; TRBD2 matches 11 bases. CDR1 and CDR2 from the germline V gene are WSHSY and SAAADI. V was clipped by 6 bases and J by 6 bases; unmatched bases: 0. CDR3 length: 13 amino acids. The CDR3 reads CASRTSGAGELFF. The DNA for the CDR3 is TGCGCCAGCAGGACTAGCGGGGCCGGGGAGCTGTTTTTT.

The rearrangement links TRBV4-3 to TRBJ2-1, with 7 bases fitting TRBD1. Per germline, CDR1 LGHNA and CDR2 YSLEER. The V segment lost 2 bases and the J segment 8 bases; nucleotides outside the gene matches: 6. CDR3 size: 14 residues. CDR3 coding DNA: TGCGCCAGCAGCCAACAAAGGACAGGACATGAGCAGTTCTTC. Translation: CASSQQRTGHEQFF.

This rearrangement joins TRBV19 to TRBJ2-3, with TRBD2 matching over 9 bases. Trimming at V came to 5 bases and at J to 0 bases, leaving 18 bases not matched to a gene. This CDR3 is built from 20 residues. CDR1 is LNHDA, CDR2 SQIVND, per germline (reference sequence). As DNA, the CDR3 is TGTGCCAGTAGTCCCGAGCACTCGACTTTCGCGGGGGGGAGCACAGATACGCAGTATTTT. Its translation: CASSPEHSTFAGGSTDTQYF. Full variable domain (remainder filled in from reference TRBV19 and TRBJ2-3): DGGITQSPKYLFRKEGQNVTLSCEQNLNHDAMYWYRQDPGQGLRLIYYSQIVNDFQKGDIAEGYSVSREKKESFPLTVTSAQKNPTAFYLCASSPEHSTFAGGSTDTQYFGPGTRLTVL.

This chain connects TRBV4-3 to TRBJ2-7; D not certain. Looked up from germline, CDR1 is LGHNA and CDR2 is YSLEER. The V and J ends lost 2 bases and 3 bases respectively, with 11 bases between them. The CDR3 extends over 14 amino acids. In DNA form, the CDR3 reads TGCGCCAGCAGCCAATCCGCGGAATTCTACGAGCAGTACTTC. It yields the protein CASSQSAEFYEQYF.

The gene calls are TRBV28 and TRBJ2-3, with TRBD2 matching 9 bases. Germline loops: CDR1 MDHEN, CDR2 SYDVKM. This CDR3 is built from 14 residues. Trimming at V came to 3 bases and at J to 5 bases, leaving 3 bases not matched to a gene. CDR3 sequence: CASSFQREEDTQYF. Here the CDR3 DNA reads TGTGCCAGCAGTTTCCAGCGGGAGGAAGATACGCAGTATTTT.

This clone was observed a handful of times. The rearrangement joins TRBV7-6 to TRBJ2-2, with D possibly TRBD2 on 6 matching bases. Deletions cut 1 base from V and 0 bases from J, with 6 bases between. Germline V gives CDR1 SGHVS, CDR2 FNYEAQ. This CDR3 spans 15 amino acids. CDR3 sequence (DNA): TGTGCCAGCAGCTTAGGGGAGGCGAACACCGGGGAGCTGTTTTTT. Translated, it gives CASSLGEANTGELFF.